This T cell receptor (beta chain) was sequenced during a study of blood T cell repertoires in COVID-19 (dated by TCRdb to 2018 to 2020). With regard to the full study: The collaborator samples originated in the United States, Italy and Spain and spanned the acute and convalescent phases of COVID-19. A de-identified subject ID, COVID-19 status, age in years and sex were almost always included in the sample metadata. Where HLA class I and class II types were available, the types were taken from metadata supplied by the sample provider, not from assay-based typing. Deeply sampled blood TCRbeta repertoires from subjects exposed to, actively infected with, or recovered from COVID-19 were included in the dataset. The prospective study material was composed of cDNA or gDNA derived from T cells, B-cell-depleted T cells, or PBMCs. The samples were drawn from two sources: the first 160 participants of the ongoing ImmuneRACE study, and fewer than 1,500 subjects contributed by 6 global collaborators. The repertoires were made available in a free public database intended to serve as a resource for research on the immune response to SARS-CoV-2.

As concerns this clone: The antigen this receptor binds is unknown. No clone much larger than this one lies a single base away; base qualities are absent.

Broader findings and caveats from the paper: How much clinical and demographic metadata was included differed by source and by participant, and the metadata was provided uncurated.

Via the germline V gene (reference sequence), CDR1 is GTSNPN and CDR2 SVGIG. The junction shows trimming of 4 bases on V and 1 base on J, plus 7 bases between the germline ends. Reading from cysteine to phenylalanine, the CDR3 counts 12 amino acids. The CDR3 DNA has 36 bases and is translated from base 1. One collaborating source in Seattle enrolled patients while the patients were actively infected and followed the patients over time throughout the course of disease. Collaborating institutions collected whole blood in K2EDTA tubes following their own protocols. Collaborator samples were shipped for TCRbeta analysis as frozen whole blood, isolated PBMCs, or DNA extracted from either sample type. The immunoSEQ Assay, a bias-controlled multiplex PCR, was used to amplify TCRbeta CDR3 regions from genomic DNA. In the paper's pipeline: Nucleated cell counts per sample were estimated from amplification of reference gene primers within the assay. To quantify the absolute abundance of each unique TCRbeta CDR3 rearrangement, sequence reads were collapsed and filtered. For each sample, productive Simpson clonality was calculated as the square root of Simpson's diversity index over productive rearrangements. Here the immuneACCESS table is served through TCRdb, limited to in-frame sequences with V and J called. Missing clones are a known gap in these copies; in checked studies unresolved V genes cover under half, and the rest lacks a known reason. The V and J calls and clone size are taken from that table; D and trimming were inferred from the DNA. This sample is represented by 200,000 to 300,000 clones; 85% to 90% of them were singletons. Approximately 5.3% of the sample is in the top ten clones.

This TCR was sampled from a woman aged 55-69 years with COVID-19, enrolled during active disease. Sequenced input: peripheral blood. This sequence uses TRBV30 and TRBJ2-5, with no confident D gene call. The CDR3 region reads CAWNPGQETQYF. The DNA is as follows: TGTGCCTGGAACCCAGGCCAAGAGACCCAGTACTTC.